Listed below are T cell receptor beta chains from one sample, sequenced in a study of T cells generated in artificial thymic organoids. TCRdb reprocessed the 5' RACE reads with MiXCR, giving one entry per CDR3 protein. Of about 9,000 distinct CDR3 sequences listed, roughly 18% are singletons. The sequenced sample was naive CD8+ T cells from the thymus. These receptors were obtained from a human donor who gave cord blood stem cells for thymic organoid culture, a cardiac surgery patient who gave postnatal thymus, or a blood donor (not recorded which). The CDR3 runs from the conserved cysteine through the conserved F or W. The D gene is left open where the match is weak. Clone size is stated in some rows and not others, as once, few, many or a class when expanded.

. TRBJ2-1 TRBV6-1 many CASSEKGRGAYNEQFF TGTGCCAGCAGTGAAAAGGGCAGGGGGGCCTACAATGAGCAGTTCTTC
. TRBJ2-2 TRBV4-3 few CASSVGPTGELFF TGCGCCAGCAGCGTCGGGCCTACAGGGGAGCTGTTTTTT
. TRBJ1-2 TRBV7-5 . CTSVPAANHIVGPSYGYTF .
. TRBJ2-5 TRBV28 . CASSLKGGQETQYF TGTGCCAGCAGTTTAAAGGGAGGCCAAGAGACCCAGTACTTC
. TRBJ2-1 TRBV11-2 medium-sized CASSELAAAGNEQFF TGTGCCAGCAGCGAACTAGCCGCGGCCGGCAATGAGCAGTTCTTC
TRBD1 TRBJ1-1 TRBV28 . CASRDPGTGGAGEAFF TGTGCCAGCAGGGACCCCGGGACAGGGGGCGCCGGTGAAGCTTTCTTT
. TRBJ2-3 TRBV29-1 medium-sized CSADTGASTDTQYF TGCAGCGCAGACACAGGTGCTAGCACAGATACGCAGTATTTT
. TRBJ2-3 TRBV12-3/TRBV12-4 many CASSLGSGLTDTQYF TGTGCCAGCAGTTTAGGTAGCGGCCTCACAGATACGCAGTATTTT
. TRBJ2-2 TRBV29-1 few CSARAGTGELFF TGCAGCGCCCGGGCGGGAACCGGGGAGCTGTTTTTT
. TRBJ1-1 TRBV4-3 many CASSQDRGTEAFF TGCGCCAGCAGCCAAGATCGTGGCACTGAAGCTTTCTTT
. TRBJ2-7 TRBV29-1 many CSVEEMGYEQYF TGCAGCGTTGAAGAAATGGGTTACGAGCAGTACTTC
. TRBJ2-3 TRBV11-2 medium-sized CASSLLLTDTQYF TGTGCCAGCAGCTTACTCCTCACAGATACGCAGTATTTT
. TRBJ1-1 TRBV6-2/TRBV6-3 medium-sized CASSYLPIPSGTWNTEAFF TGTGCCAGCAGTTACCTCCCGATTCCCTCCGGGACATGGAACACTGAAGCTTTCTTT
. TRBJ2-5 TRBV12-3/TRBV12-4 few CASSKGLGGAQETQYF TGTGCCAGCAGTAAAGGACTCGGCGGGGCACAAGAGACCCAGTACTTC
. TRBJ2-1 TRBV7-2 medium-sized CASSLNFGVPNEQFF TGTGCCAGCAGCTTAAATTTCGGGGTTCCCAATGAGCAGTTCTTC
. TRBJ2-7 TRBV28 many CASSLTLQNAQYF TGTGCCAGCAGTCTGACTCTACAGAATGCGCAGTACTTC
TRBD2 TRBJ2-3 TRBV6-5 many CASRVAGGLTTDTQYF TGTGCCAGCAGGGTAGCGGGGGGACTAACCACAGATACGCAGTATTTT
. TRBJ2-1 TRBV20-1 medium-sized CSARDRPGNEQFF TGCAGTGCTAGAGATCGGCCCGGCAATGAGCAGTTCTTC
. TRBJ2-3 TRBV6-5 many CASSYSDPGTSTDTQYF TGTGCCAGCAGTTACTCGGACCCAGGGACTAGCACAGATACGCAGTATTTT
TRBD2 TRBJ2-1 TRBV7-2 medium-sized CASSLYAWTSGNNEQFF TGTGCCAGCAGCTTATACGCTTGGACTAGCGGCAACAATGAGCAGTTCTTC
TRBD1 TRBJ2-7 TRBV7-6 medium-sized CASSPGQGGEQYF TGTGCCAGCAGTCCGGGACAGGGAGGCGAGCAGTACTTC
TRBD1 TRBJ2-2 TRBV13 medium-sized CASSPSTGGAYTGELFF TGTGCCAGCAGCCCATCCACAGGGGGCGCCTACACCGGGGAGCTGTTTTTT
TRBD1 TRBJ1-6 TRBV2 medium-sized CASRGGTGSNSPLHF TGTGCCAGCAGGGGCGGGACAGGGAGCAATTCACCCCTCCACTTT
TRBD2 TRBJ2-1 TRBV7-2 many CASSYYGGAGYNEQFF TGTGCCAGCAGCTATTACGGGGGGGCGGGTTACAATGAGCAGTTCTTC
. TRBJ2-1 TRBV3-1 . CASSHSNLYNEQFF TGTGCCAGCAGCCATTCCAACCTATACAATGAGCAGTTCTTC
. TRBJ2-5 TRBV11-2 few CASSFVETQYF TGTGCCAGCAGCTTTGTTGAGACCCAGTACTTC
. TRBJ1-2 TRBV21-1 medium-sized CASNSILTGIGYGYTF TGTGCCAGCAATTCTATCTTGACAGGCATAGGTTATGGCTACACCTTC
. TRBJ2-1 TRBV4-1 . CASSQDRTRAGDEQFF TGCGCCAGCAGCCAAGACAGGACTAGGGCAGGGGATGAGCAGTTCTTC
. TRBJ2-3 TRBV4-3 . CASSQELASNTDTQYF TGCGCCAGCAGCCAAGAATTAGCGAGTAACACAGATACGCAGTATTTT
. TRBJ1-5 TRBV12-3/TRBV12-4 many CASRLPGPSNQPQHF TGTGCCAGCAGACTGCCGGGACCAAGCAATCAGCCCCAGCATTTT
. TRBJ2-5 TRBV28 few CASSSPSGRETQYF TGTGCCAGCAGTTCCCCCTCCGGGCGGGAGACCCAGTACTTC
TRBD2 TRBJ2-5 TRBV12-3/TRBV12-4 medium-sized CASSPGLAGGLETQYF TGTGCCAGCAGTCCGGGACTAGCGGGGGGGCTGGAGACCCAGTACTTC
. TRBJ2-7 TRBV11-2 medium-sized CASSRLTGFDEQYF TGTGCCAGCAGCCGGCTTACGGGCTTCGACGAGCAGTACTTC
. TRBJ1-5 TRBV20-1 many CSADGRLQSGYQPQHF TGCAGTGCTGACGGCAGGCTGCAGAGCGGTTATCAGCCCCAGCATTTT
. TRBJ2-1 TRBV7-3 many CASGQLPEQFF TGTGCCAGCGGACAATTGCCTGAGCAGTTCTTC